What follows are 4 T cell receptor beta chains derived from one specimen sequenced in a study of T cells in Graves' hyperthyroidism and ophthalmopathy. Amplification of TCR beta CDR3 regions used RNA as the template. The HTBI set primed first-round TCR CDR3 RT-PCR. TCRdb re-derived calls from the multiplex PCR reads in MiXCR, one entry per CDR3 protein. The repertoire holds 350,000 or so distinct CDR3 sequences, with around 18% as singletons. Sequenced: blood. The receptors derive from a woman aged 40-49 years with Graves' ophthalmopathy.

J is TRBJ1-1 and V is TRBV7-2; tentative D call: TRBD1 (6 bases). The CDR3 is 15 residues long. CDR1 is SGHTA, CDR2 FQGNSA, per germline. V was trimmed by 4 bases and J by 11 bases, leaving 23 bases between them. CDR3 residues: CASSYSRGGRLGAFF. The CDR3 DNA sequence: TGTGCCAGCAGCTATAGTCGGGGGGGGCGCCTGGGTGCTTTCTTT.

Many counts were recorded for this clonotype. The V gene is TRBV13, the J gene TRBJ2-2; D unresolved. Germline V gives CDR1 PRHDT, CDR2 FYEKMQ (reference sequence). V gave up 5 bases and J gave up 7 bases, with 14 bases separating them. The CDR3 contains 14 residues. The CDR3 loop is CASSLIPFSGELFF. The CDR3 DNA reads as TGTGCCAGCAGCCTAATACCCTTTAGCGGGGAGCTGTTTTTT.

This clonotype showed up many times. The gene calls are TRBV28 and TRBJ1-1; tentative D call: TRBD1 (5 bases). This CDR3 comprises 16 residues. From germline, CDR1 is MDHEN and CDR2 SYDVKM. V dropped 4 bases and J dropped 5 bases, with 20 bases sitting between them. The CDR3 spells CASSSLPGIKGTEAFF. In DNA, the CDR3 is TGTGCCAGCAGTTCCCTACCAGGGATCAAGGGGACTGAAGCTTTCTTT.

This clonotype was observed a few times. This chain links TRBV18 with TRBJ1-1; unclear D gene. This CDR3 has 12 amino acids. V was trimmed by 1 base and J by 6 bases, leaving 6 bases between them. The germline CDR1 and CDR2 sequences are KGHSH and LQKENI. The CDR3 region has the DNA TGTGCCAGCTCACCACAGAGAGCTGAAGCTTTCTTT. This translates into CASSPQRAEAFF.